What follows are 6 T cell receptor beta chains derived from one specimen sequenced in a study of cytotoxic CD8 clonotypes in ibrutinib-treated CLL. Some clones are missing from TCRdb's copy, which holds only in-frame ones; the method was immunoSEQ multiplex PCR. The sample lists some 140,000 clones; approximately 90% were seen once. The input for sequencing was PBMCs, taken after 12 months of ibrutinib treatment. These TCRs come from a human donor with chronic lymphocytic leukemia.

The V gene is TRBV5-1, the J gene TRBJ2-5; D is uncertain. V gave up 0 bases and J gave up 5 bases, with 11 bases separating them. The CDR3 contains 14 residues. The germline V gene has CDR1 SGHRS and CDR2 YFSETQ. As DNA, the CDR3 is TGCGCCAGCAGCTTGGTAGGACGCCCCGAGACCCAGTACTTC. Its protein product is CASSLVGRPETQYF.

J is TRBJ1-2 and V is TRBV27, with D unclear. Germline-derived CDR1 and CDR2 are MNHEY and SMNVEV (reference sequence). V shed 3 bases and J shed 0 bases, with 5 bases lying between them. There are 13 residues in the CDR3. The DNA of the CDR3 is TGTGCCAGCAGTTTTGGAGCTAACTATGGCTACACCTTC. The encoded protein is CASSFGANYGYTF.

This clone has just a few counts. The CDR3 region has the DNA TGTGCCAGTAGTGTAAAACTAGCGGGAGCCAGGACCGGGGAGCTGTTTTTT. Its translation: CASSVKLAGARTGELFF. This chain uses TRBV19 with TRBJ2-2, with 11 bases matching TRBD2. This CDR3 contains 17 residues. With 5 bases clipped from V and 5 bases from J, the junction kept 10 bases outside the gene matches. Germline V gene sequence: CDR1 LNHDA, CDR2 SQIVND (reference sequence).

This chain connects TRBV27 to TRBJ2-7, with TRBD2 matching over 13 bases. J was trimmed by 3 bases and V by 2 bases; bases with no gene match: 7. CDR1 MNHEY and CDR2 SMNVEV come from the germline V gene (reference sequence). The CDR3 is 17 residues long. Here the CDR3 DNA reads TGTGCCAGCAGTTTACGCGGGGGACTAGCGGGACTCTACGAGCAGTACTTC. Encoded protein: CASSLRGGLAGLYEQYF.

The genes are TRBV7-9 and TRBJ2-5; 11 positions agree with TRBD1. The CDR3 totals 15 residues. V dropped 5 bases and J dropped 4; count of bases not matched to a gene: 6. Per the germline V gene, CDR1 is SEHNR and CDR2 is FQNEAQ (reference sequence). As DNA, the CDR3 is TGTGCCAGCAGCGCCGGACAGGGGGCGGGAGAGACCCAGTACTTC. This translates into CASSAGQGAGETQYF.

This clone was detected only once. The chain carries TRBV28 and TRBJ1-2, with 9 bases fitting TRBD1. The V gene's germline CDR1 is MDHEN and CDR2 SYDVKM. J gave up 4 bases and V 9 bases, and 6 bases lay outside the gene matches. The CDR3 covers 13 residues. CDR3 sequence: CASIGQGIYGYTF. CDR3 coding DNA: TGTGCCAGTATCGGACAGGGGATCTATGGCTACACCTTC.